Sequencing of this T cell receptor (beta chain) was carried out in a study of technical replicates of blood from a few donors. V lost 0 bases, J lost 4 bases, and 9 bases lay in between. This CDR3 region has 14 residues. CDR1 is MNHEY and CDR2 is SVGAGI in the germline V gene. Produced via immunoSEQ multiplex PCR; TCRdb's table is partial and in-frame only. The sample lists about 89,000 clones; just under 95% were seen once. The source is a human donor in good health. Material for sequencing was T cells isolated from PBMCs. J is TRBJ1-1 and V is TRBV6-5; D gene uncertain. The CDR3 sequence: CASSYSGTVTEAFF. The CDR3 DNA follows: TGTGCCAGCAGTTACTCAGGAACAGTCACTGAAGCTTTCTTT.